This T cell receptor (beta chain) was sequenced in a study of tissue T cells after allogeneic stem cell transplantation. Study context: Where cell numbers permitted, CD3+ T cells were sorted from preserved blood and marrow.

Clones were read by immunoSEQ multiplex PCR, and TCRdb kept only the in-frame ones, dropping some. The data show approximately 30,000 clones, over 75% seen once. This clone was recorded only once. Its antigen is unknown. Findings and caveats of the study: Only a limited share of tissue TCRs appeared in blood or spleen.

CDR3 length equals 12 residues. The trim removed 6 bases at V and 3 bases at J, leaving 1 base unmatched. The V gene's germline CDR1 is ENHRY and CDR2 SYGVKD. The specimen comprised blood, sampled before transplantation. The J gene is TRBJ1-1, the V gene TRBV10-3; 7 positions match TRBD1. The TCR originated in a woman between 18 and 50 years old who later had graft-versus-host disease after an allogeneic stem cell transplant. CDR3: CAIRDRDTEAFF. The CDR3 DNA sequence: TGTGCCATCAGAGACAGGGACACTGAAGCTTTCTTT.